This TCR beta chain comes out of a study of OX40 agonist ivuxolimab in advanced cancers. Looking at the study overall: Cancers in dose escalation were hepatocellular, melanoma, renal cell and head and neck.

TCRdb's table, derived via immunoSEQ multiplex PCR, lists solely in-frame clones and lacks some. Here the sample spans around 59,000 clones, about nine tenths being singletons. CDR3 size: 15 residues. The germline V gene has CDR1 SGHNT and CDR2 YYREEE (reference sequence). The V and J ends lost 1 base and 4 bases, in that order; junction bases with no gene match: 3. The chain carries TRBV5-4 and TRBJ2-7, with 12 bases lining up with TRBD2. The sequencing here drew on CD4+ or CD8+ T cells sorted from blood, taken in a trial of the OX40 agonist ivuxolimab. This clonotype was sampled from an adult with an advanced solid tumor such as melanoma, head and neck, liver or kidney cancer. The CDR3 DNA is TGTGCCAGCAGCTTGAGTCTAGCGGGAGGGTACGAGCAGTACTTC. Its translation is CASSLSLAGGYEQYF.